These T cell receptor beta chains were read from a single sample in a study of sequential checkpoint blockade in melanoma. Clones were read by immunoSEQ multiplex PCR, and TCRdb kept only the in-frame ones, dropping some. The table includes about 1,700 clones, roughly a quarter detected once. The sequenced sample was tumor tissue (inferred from file names), obtained from a patient given nivolumab and ipilimumab in sequence. The receptors shown here come from a human donor with melanoma. Each CDR3 is given with its conserved first and last residue. Fields, in order: D gene, J gene, V gene, clone size, CDR3 DNA, CDR3 protein. A D gene is named only where the DNA matches it firmly. Rows give clone size only sometimes, using once, few, many, or a class for an expanded clone.

d_call: .
j_call: TRBJ2-5
v_call: TRBV30
clone_size: few
cdr3_nt: TGTGCCTGGAGTAAGGATTTAGAGACCCAGTACTTC
cdr3_aa: CAWSKDLETQYF

d_call: .
j_call: TRBJ2-2
v_call: TRBV30
clone_size: .
cdr3_nt: TGTGCCTGGAGTCCCAAGGGGAACACCGGGGAGCTGTTTTTT
cdr3_aa: CAWSPKGNTGELFF

d_call: .
j_call: TRBJ2-4
v_call: TRBV6-8
clone_size: few
cdr3_nt: TGTGCCAGCAGTGACTCCCGGACTATCCGAGCCAAAAACATTCAGTACTTC
cdr3_aa: CASSDSRTIRAKNIQYF

d_call: .
j_call: TRBJ2-7
v_call: TRBV27
clone_size: few
cdr3_nt: TGTGCCAGCAGTAGGGACCGTCTCTCCTACGAGCAGTACTTC
cdr3_aa: CASSRDRLSYEQYF

d_call: TRBD1
j_call: TRBJ1-4
v_call: TRBV5-1
clone_size: .
cdr3_nt: TGCGCCAGCAGCTTTACAGGGGTTACAGATGAAAAACTGTTTTTT
cdr3_aa: CASSFTGVTDEKLFF

d_call: TRBD1
j_call: TRBJ2-7
v_call: TRBV6-8
clone_size: .
cdr3_nt: TGTGCCAGCAGTATATACGACAGGGGAGGTGGGTACGAGCAGTACTTC
cdr3_aa: CASSIYDRGGGYEQYF

d_call: .
j_call: TRBJ1-3
v_call: TRBV4-1
clone_size: .
cdr3_nt: TGCGCCAGCAGCCTAAAGGAGGGGTCTGGAAACACCATATATTTT
cdr3_aa: CASSLKEGSGNTIYF

d_call: .
j_call: TRBJ2-4
v_call: TRBV6-8
clone_size: few
cdr3_nt: TGTGCCAGCAGTTATAACGTCGAAAACATTCAGTACTTC
cdr3_aa: CASSYNVENIQYF

d_call: .
j_call: TRBJ2-6
v_call: TRBV18
clone_size: .
cdr3_nt: TGTGCCAGCTCAGGCGGACCCGGCTCTGGGGCCAACGTCCTGACTTTC
cdr3_aa: CASSGGPGSGANVLTF

d_call: TRBD2
j_call: TRBJ2-2
v_call: TRBV12-5
clone_size: .
cdr3_nt: TGTGCTAGTGGTTTGGTGCTGACGGGGGGACCCCGGGAGCTGTTTTTT
cdr3_aa: CASGLVLTGGPRELFF

d_call: TRBD1
j_call: TRBJ2-3
v_call: TRBV18
clone_size: .
cdr3_nt: TGTGCCAGCTCGCCTGACAGGGGCACAGATACGCAGTATTTT
cdr3_aa: CASSPDRGTDTQYF

d_call: .
j_call: TRBJ2-2
v_call: TRBV18
clone_size: .
cdr3_nt: TGTGCCAGCTCACCCCGTTGGCAGGGAAACACCGGGGAGCTGTTTTTT
cdr3_aa: CASSPRWQGNTGELFF

d_call: .
j_call: TRBJ2-1
v_call: TRBV11-3
clone_size: medium-sized
cdr3_nt: TGTGCCAGCAGACTCGCGGGGACCAAGGATGAGCAGTTCTTC
cdr3_aa: CASRLAGTKDEQFF

d_call: .
j_call: TRBJ1-6
v_call: TRBV11-3
clone_size: .
cdr3_nt: TGTGCCAGCAGCGGCAAGAGCTCCTATAATTCACCCCTCCACTTT
cdr3_aa: CASSGKSSYNSPLHF

d_call: TRBD1
j_call: TRBJ2-7
v_call: TRBV6-8
clone_size: few
cdr3_nt: TGTGCCATCAGTTCGTCCGGGACAGGGGCCTACGAGCAGTACTTC
cdr3_aa: CAISSSGTGAYEQYF

d_call: .
j_call: TRBJ1-5
v_call: TRBV19
clone_size: .
cdr3_nt: TGTGCCAGTAGTAGAGGATTCGGGGGTGAAAAGTATCAGCCCCAGCATTTT
cdr3_aa: CASSRGFGGEKYQPQHF

d_call: .
j_call: TRBJ2-1
v_call: TRBV6-8
clone_size: .
cdr3_nt: TGTGCCAGCGGAATCACCGGCAATGAGCAGTTCTTC
cdr3_aa: CASGITGNEQFF

d_call: .
j_call: TRBJ2-1
v_call: TRBV14
clone_size: .
cdr3_nt: TGTGCCAGCAGCCGATTGTGGTCAAAATACAATGAGCAGTTCTTC
cdr3_aa: CASSRLWSKYNEQFF

d_call: TRBD2
j_call: TRBJ2-3
v_call: TRBV29-1
clone_size: .
cdr3_nt: TGCAGCGTTGGAACCAGCGGGGGGGGAACAGATACGCAGTATTTT
cdr3_aa: CSVGTSGGGTDTQYF

d_call: .
j_call: TRBJ2-7
v_call: TRBV15
clone_size: few
cdr3_nt: TGTGCCACCAGCAGAGGAGGGGACTCCTACGAGCAGTACTTC
cdr3_aa: CATSRGGDSYEQYF

d_call: .
j_call: TRBJ2-1
v_call: TRBV29-1
clone_size: .
cdr3_nt: TGCAGCGTTGAACCGTATAGAGGGAATGAGCAGTTCTTC
cdr3_aa: CSVEPYRGNEQFF

d_call: TRBD1
j_call: TRBJ2-2
v_call: TRBV4-1
clone_size: few
cdr3_nt: TGCGCCAGCAGCCTCCGGGACAGAGCAACCGGGGAGCTGTTTTTT
cdr3_aa: CASSLRDRATGELFF

d_call: .
j_call: TRBJ2-2
v_call: TRBV5-1
clone_size: .
cdr3_nt: TGCGCCAGCAGCTTAGCACACTCGAACACCGGGGAGCTGTTTTTT
cdr3_aa: CASSLAHSNTGELFF

d_call: .
j_call: TRBJ1-2
v_call: TRBV19
clone_size: .
cdr3_nt: TGTGCCAGTACCCAACAGAAGAACTATGGCTACACCTTC
cdr3_aa: CASTQQKNYGYTF

d_call: .
j_call: TRBJ1-5
v_call: TRBV11-3
clone_size: few
cdr3_nt: TGTGCCAGCAGCTTAGGAGGGACTAGTCAGCCCCAGCATTTT
cdr3_aa: CASSLGGTSQPQHF

d_call: .
j_call: TRBJ1-6
v_call: TRBV1
clone_size: few
cdr3_nt: TGCGCCAGCAGCCAGGGAGGCCCGGGCGGGCATTCACCCCTCCACTTT
cdr3_aa: CASSQGGPGGHSPLHF

d_call: TRBD1
j_call: TRBJ1-2
v_call: TRBV10-3
clone_size: .
cdr3_nt: TGTGCCAGCAGTGAGGGACAGAACTATGGCTACACCTTC
cdr3_aa: CASSEGQNYGYTF

d_call: .
j_call: TRBJ2-3
v_call: TRBV5-1
clone_size: .
cdr3_nt: TGCGCCAGCAGATTGACAGGTAGCACAGATACGCAGTATTTT
cdr3_aa: CASRLTGSTDTQYF

d_call: .
j_call: TRBJ2-1
v_call: TRBV11-3
clone_size: .
cdr3_nt: TGTGCCAGCAGCTTAGTGTCCGGACAGAGGAATGAGCAGTTCTTC
cdr3_aa: CASSLVSGQRNEQFF

d_call: TRBD1
j_call: TRBJ2-6
v_call: TRBV19
clone_size: .
cdr3_nt: TGTGCCAGTAGAAGGCAGGGGGTTGGGGCCAACGTCCTGACTTTC
cdr3_aa: CASRRQGVGANVLTF

d_call: .
j_call: TRBJ2-3
v_call: TRBV6-8
clone_size: .
cdr3_nt: TGTGCCAGCAGCGATGGGCTCACGTCGTTCGATACGCAGTATTTT
cdr3_aa: CASSDGLTSFDTQYF

d_call: .
j_call: TRBJ1-5
v_call: TRBV6-7
clone_size: few
cdr3_nt: TGTGCCAGCAGCGCCCTTCGTAGCAATCAGCCCCAGCATTTT
cdr3_aa: CASSALRSNQPQHF

d_call: .
j_call: TRBJ1-4
v_call: TRBV29-1
clone_size: hyperexpanded
cdr3_nt: TGCAGCGTTGAAAGACTATCGACTAATGAAAAACTGTTTTTT
cdr3_aa: CSVERLSTNEKLFF

d_call: TRBD1
j_call: TRBJ1-1
v_call: TRBV6-8
clone_size: few
cdr3_nt: TGTGCCAGCAGTTACGCGACAGGGGGAGGCACTGAAGCTTTCTTT
cdr3_aa: CASSYATGGGTEAFF

d_call: .
j_call: TRBJ1-3
v_call: TRBV10-2
clone_size: .
cdr3_nt: TGCGCCAGCAGTGAGTCGGGCACCCTCTTCAGCTCTGGAAACACCATATATTTT
cdr3_aa: CASSESGTLFSSGNTIYF

d_call: .
j_call: TRBJ2-7
v_call: TRBV6-8
clone_size: few
cdr3_nt: TGTGCCAGCAGTTTGTCATCCTACGAGCAGTACTTC
cdr3_aa: CASSLSSYEQYF

d_call: .
j_call: TRBJ2-1
v_call: TRBV18
clone_size: .
cdr3_nt: TGTGCCAGCTCCCTCCGGGGGCAGGGGGACTACAATGAGCAGTTCTTC
cdr3_aa: CASSLRGQGDYNEQFF

d_call: TRBD1
j_call: TRBJ1-4
v_call: TRBV11-3
clone_size: .
cdr3_nt: TGTGCCAGCAGCCCGTACCTACAGGGGACTAATGAAAAACTGTTTTTT
cdr3_aa: CASSPYLQGTNEKLFF

d_call: TRBD1
j_call: TRBJ1-3
v_call: TRBV19
clone_size: .
cdr3_nt: TGTGCCAGTAGCCCGAGACAGGGTACTTCTGGAAACACCATATATTTT
cdr3_aa: CASSPRQGTSGNTIYF

d_call: .
j_call: TRBJ1-1
v_call: TRBV6-8
clone_size: .
cdr3_nt: TGTGCCAGCAGTTACATAGGGACTAACACTGAAGCTTTCTTT
cdr3_aa: CASSYIGTNTEAFF

d_call: TRBD1
j_call: TRBJ1-5
v_call: TRBV19
clone_size: .
cdr3_nt: TGTGCCAGTAGTATGGGGGGACAGGGATCTCAGCCCCAGCATTTT
cdr3_aa: CASSMGGQGSQPQHF

d_call: .
j_call: TRBJ2-4
v_call: TRBV11-3
clone_size: medium-sized
cdr3_nt: TGTGCCAGCAGCTTAGAAGGCAGATTCCTAGCCAAAAACATTCAGTACTTC
cdr3_aa: CASSLEGRFLAKNIQYF

d_call: .
j_call: TRBJ2-6
v_call: TRBV4-1
clone_size: few
cdr3_nt: TGCGCCAGCAGCCAAGATGGGGGGACCGGGGCCAACGTCCTGACTTTC
cdr3_aa: CASSQDGGTGANVLTF

d_call: .
j_call: TRBJ2-1
v_call: TRBV25-1
clone_size: .
cdr3_nt: TGTGCCAGCAGTGACCAGGGGCTCGTCTACAATGAGCAGTTCTTC
cdr3_aa: CASSDQGLVYNEQFF

d_call: TRBD1
j_call: TRBJ1-1
v_call: TRBV19
clone_size: .
cdr3_nt: TGTGCCAGTAGTCGGGACAGACAGAACACTGAAGCTTTCTTT
cdr3_aa: CASSRDRQNTEAFF

d_call: .
j_call: TRBJ2-2
v_call: TRBV6-8
clone_size: few
cdr3_nt: TGTGCCAGCAGTGATGCTCGGGTGGCTTTCGGGGAGCTGTTTTTT
cdr3_aa: CASSDARVAFGELFF

d_call: .
j_call: TRBJ2-2
v_call: TRBV23-1
clone_size: few
cdr3_nt: TGCGCCAGCAGAAGAACGGGCAACACCGGGGAGCTGTTTTTT
cdr3_aa: CASRRTGNTGELFF

d_call: .
j_call: TRBJ1-4
v_call: TRBV6-8
clone_size: .
cdr3_nt: TGTGCCAGCAGTTACTCGTCGGGGAGACGGGAAAAACTGTTTTTT
cdr3_aa: CASSYSSGRREKLFF

d_call: .
j_call: TRBJ1-2
v_call: TRBV14
clone_size: .
cdr3_nt: TGTGCCAGCAGCCAAACAGGGACCTATGGCTACACCTTC
cdr3_aa: CASSQTGTYGYTF

d_call: .
j_call: TRBJ2-3
v_call: TRBV11-3
clone_size: .
cdr3_nt: TGTGCCAGCAGCCTAACCTATGGCACAGATACGCAGTATTTT
cdr3_aa: CASSLTYGTDTQYF

d_call: TRBD1
j_call: TRBJ1-5
v_call: TRBV28
clone_size: few
cdr3_nt: TGTGCCAGCAGTACCGTTGGGAGGGGGCCGAGTCAGCCCCAGCATTTT
cdr3_aa: CASSTVGRGPSQPQHF

d_call: .
j_call: TRBJ2-5
v_call: TRBV10-3
clone_size: .
cdr3_nt: TGTGCCATCAGTGAGCGGCCGGGGGAGACCCAGTACTTC
cdr3_aa: CAISERPGETQYF

d_call: TRBD1
j_call: TRBJ1-5
v_call: TRBV19
clone_size: once
cdr3_nt: TGTGCCACAAAGGACAGGGGCGTTAATCAGCCCCAGCATTTT
cdr3_aa: CATKDRGVNQPQHF